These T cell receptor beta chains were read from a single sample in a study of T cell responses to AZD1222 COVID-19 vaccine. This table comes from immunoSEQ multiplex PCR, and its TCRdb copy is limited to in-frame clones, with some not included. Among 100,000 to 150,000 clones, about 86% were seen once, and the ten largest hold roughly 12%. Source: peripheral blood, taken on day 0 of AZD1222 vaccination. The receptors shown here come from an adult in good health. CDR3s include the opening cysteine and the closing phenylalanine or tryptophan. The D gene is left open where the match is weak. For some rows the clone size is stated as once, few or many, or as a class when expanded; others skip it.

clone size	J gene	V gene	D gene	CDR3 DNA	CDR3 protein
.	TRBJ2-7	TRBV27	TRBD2	TGTGCCAGCAGTTTATCGACCAGCGGGGTCTCCTACGAGCAGTACTTC	CASSLSTSGVSYEQYF
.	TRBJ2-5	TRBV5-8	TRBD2	TGTGCCAGCAGACTCGGACTAGATAAGGGGGAGACCCAGTACTTC	CASRLGLDKGETQYF
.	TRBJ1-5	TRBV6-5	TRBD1	TGTGCCAGCAATGGGGGACAGGTGGAAAGCCAGCCCCAGCATTTT	CASNGGQVESQPQHF
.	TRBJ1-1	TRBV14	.	TGTGCCAGCAGCCAAGCTGGCGCGGGGGAAGCTTTCTTT	CASSQAGAGEAFF
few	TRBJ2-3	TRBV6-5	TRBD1	TGTGCCAGCAGTTACTCACAGGGGGCTAGTGATACGCAGTATTTT	CASSYSQGASDTQYF
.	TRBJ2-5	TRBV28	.	TGTGCCATAGCCCCCGGAGAGAGGCAAGAGACCCAGTACTTC	CAIAPGERQETQYF
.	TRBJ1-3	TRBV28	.	TGTGCCAGCAGTTATGTGAGCTCCCGGGACACCTACTCTGGAAACACCATATATTTT	CASSYVSSRDTYSGNTIYF
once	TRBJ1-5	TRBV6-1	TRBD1	TGTGCCAGCAGTGAGACAGGGTGGAATCAGCCCCAGCATTTT	CASSETGWNQPQHF
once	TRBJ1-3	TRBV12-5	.	TGTGCTAGTGGCCGGACGGACTCTGGAAACACCATATATTTT	CASGRTDSGNTIYF
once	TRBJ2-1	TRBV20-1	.	TGCAGTGCTGGGTACAATGAGCAGTTCTTC	CSAGYNEQFF
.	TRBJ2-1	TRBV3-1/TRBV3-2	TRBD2	TGTGCCAGCAGCCAAGGGGTAGCGGGAGAGGGTGAGCAGTTCTTC	CASSQGVAGEGEQFF
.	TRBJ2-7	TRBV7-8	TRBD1	TGTGCCAGCAGGATCGACAGGGGACCACTCTACGAGCAGTACTTC	CASRIDRGPLYEQYF
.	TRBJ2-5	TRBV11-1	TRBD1	TGTGCCAGCAGCTCGGGACAGGGAGGTTTCCAGTACTTC	CASSSGQGGFQYF
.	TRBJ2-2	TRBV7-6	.	TGTGCCAGCGATACGAACACCGGGGAGCTGTTTTTT	CASDTNTGELFF
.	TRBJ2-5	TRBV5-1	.	TGCGCCAGCTCACCTAGCGTACCGTACCAAGAGACCCAGTACTTC	CASSPSVPYQETQYF
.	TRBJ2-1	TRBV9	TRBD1	TGTGCCAGCAGCCCCCGAGGACAGGGGAAAGCCAATGAGCAGTTCTTC	CASSPRGQGKANEQFF
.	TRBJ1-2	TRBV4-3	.	TGCGCCAGCAGCCAAGGATTATACGGGGGGCTTGAGGGCTACACCTTC	CASSQGLYGGLEGYTF
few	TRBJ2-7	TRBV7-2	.	TGTGCCAGCAGCTTAGCGGGCGGGGGCTTCTACGAGCAGTACTTC	CASSLAGGGFYEQYF
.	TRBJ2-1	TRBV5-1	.	TGCGCCAGCAGCTCGTACAATGAGCAGTTCTTC	CASSSYNEQFF
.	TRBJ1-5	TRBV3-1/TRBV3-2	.	TGTGCCAGCAGACTTCGGGAAAATCAGCCCCAGCATTTT	CASRLRENQPQHF
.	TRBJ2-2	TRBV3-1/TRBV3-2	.	TGTGCCAGCAGCTCCTCTGATGCCGGGGAGCTGTTTTTT	CASSSSDAGELFF
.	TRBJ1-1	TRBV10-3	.	TGTGCCATCAGATCCGGGGCAGTATTGACTGAAGCTTTCTTT	CAIRSGAVLTEAFF
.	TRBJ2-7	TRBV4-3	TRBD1	TGCGCCAGCAGCCAAGAGAGGGGGCGACAGTACTTC	CASSQERGRQYF
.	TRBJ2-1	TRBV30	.	TGTGCCTGGAGTATCAAAGGAGACAAGCAGTTCTTC	CAWSIKGDKQFF
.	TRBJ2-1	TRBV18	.	TGTGCCAGCTCACCAGGGATTCGGAGGAGCTCCTACAATGAGCAGTTCTTC	CASSPGIRRSSYNEQFF
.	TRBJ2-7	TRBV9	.	TGTGCCAGCAGCTTACAACCACAGGGTTTACGAGAGCAGTACTTC	CASSLQPQGLREQYF
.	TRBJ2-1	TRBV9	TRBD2	TGTGCCAGCAGCCCCCCGGGACTAGCTTCCAATGAGCAGTTCTTC	CASSPPGLASNEQFF
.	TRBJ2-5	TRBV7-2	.	TGTGCCAGCAGCTTAGGCCCTCGTGAGACCCAGTACTTC	CASSLGPRETQYF
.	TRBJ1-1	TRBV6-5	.	TGTGCCAGCAGATTGGCCGGGGGAGTCCACACTGAAGCTTTCTTT	CASRLAGGVHTEAFF
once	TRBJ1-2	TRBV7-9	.	TGTGCCAGCAGCTTCTCAGCCTTCGACTATGGCTACACCTTC	CASSFSAFDYGYTF
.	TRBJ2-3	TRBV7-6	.	TGTGCCAGCAGCTTGGGGGGGCTAGGAGATACGCAGTATTTT	CASSLGGLGDTQYF
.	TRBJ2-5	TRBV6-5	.	TGTGCCAGCATGAGAGGGGGACAAGAGACCCAGTACTTC	CASMRGGQETQYF